These T cell receptor beta chains were read from a single sample in a study of Graves' ophthalmopathy and Graves' hyperthyroidism. TCRdb used MiXCR to reprocess the multiplex PCR reads, holding one entry per CDR3 protein. The sample holds around 520,000 distinct CDR3 sequences, under 45% seen once. Sequences were obtained from peripheral blood or thyroid tissue (not recorded which). The receptors originated from an adult man with Graves' hyperthyroidism. CDR3s include the opening cysteine and the closing phenylalanine or tryptophan. D genes are given only for firm matches. The listing skips clone size in some rows; elsewhere it reads once, few, many or a size class.

j_gene | v_gene | abundance | d_gene | CDR3aa | CDR3nt
TRBJ1-5 | TRBV3-1 | NA | NA | CASSQDNGGSNQPQHF | TGTGCCAGCAGCCAAGATAACGGAGGGAGCAATCAGCCCCAGCATTTT
TRBJ2-5 | TRBV4-2 | many | TRBD2 | CASSQAGSSGETQYF | TGTGCCAGCAGCCAAGCGGGATCTAGCGGGGAGACCCAGTACTTC
TRBJ1-1 | TRBV20-1 | NA | TRBD1 | CSALTGPNTEAFF | TGCAGTGCTCTGACAGGGCCGAACACTGAAGCTTTCTTT
TRBJ2-1 | TRBV20-1 | once | TRBD2 | CSAREAGGPKEQFF | TGCAGTGCTAGAGAAGCGGGAGGGCCAAAGGAGCAGTTCTTC
TRBJ1-2 | TRBV20-1 | many | NA | CSARDEVRQGSNYGYTF | TGCAGTGCTAGAGATGAAGTCAGGCAGGGGTCCAACTATGGCTACACCTTC
TRBJ1-6 | TRBV3-1 | many | NA | CASSQERGATYNSPLHF | TGTGCCAGCAGCCAAGAACGGGGGGCGACCTATAATTCACCCCTCCACTTT
TRBJ1-5 | TRBV10-1 | NA | NA | CASSEDFLISNQPQHF | TGTGCCAGCAGTGAAGACTTCCTTATTAGCAATCAGCCCCAGCATTTT
TRBJ2-5 | TRBV4-1 | many | NA | CASSQDAKQQETQYF | TGCGCCAGCAGCCAAGATGCGAAACAACAAGAGACCCAGTACTTC
TRBJ2-2 | TRBV24-1 | many | NA | CATSDAQGRGTGELFF | TGTGCCACCAGTGATGCCCAGGGAAGGGGAACCGGGGAGCTGTTTTTT
TRBJ2-2 | TRBV9 | NA | TRBD2 | CASSAHPAGGSGTGELFF | TGTGCCAGCAGCGCCCATCCAGCTGGCGGGAGTGGCACCGGGGAGCTGTTTTTT
TRBJ1-2 | TRBV7-2 | NA | NA | CASSLEIVGYTF | TGTGCCAGCAGCTTAGAAATTGTCGGCTACACCTTC
TRBJ2-3 | TRBV29-1 | NA | TRBD1 | CSVVQGARTDTQYF | TGCAGCGTCGTACAGGGGGCGAGAACAGATACGCAGTATTTT
TRBJ2-7 | TRBV5-1 | many | NA | CASSLGQDPTYEQYF | TGCGCCAGCAGCTTGGGACAGGACCCTACCTACGAGCAGTACTTC
TRBJ2-5 | TRBV7-8 | few | TRBD2 | CASSHGLAGGLKTQYF | TGTGCCAGCAGCCACGGACTAGCGGGGGGGCTAAAGACCCAGTACTTC
TRBJ1-2 | TRBV11-2 | many | TRBD1 | CASSLDPTGGVSGYTF | TGTGCCAGCAGCTTAGACCCGACAGGGGGAGTTAGTGGCTACACCTTC
TRBJ2-2 | TRBV29-1 | many | NA | CSVSLGTTSSELFF | TGCAGCGTGAGTCTCGGGACCACTTCTTCGGAGCTGTTTTTT
TRBJ1-5 | TRBV12-3/TRBV12-4 | NA | NA | CASNPGGHLSNQPQHF | TGTGCCAGCAACCCAGGAGGGCACCTAAGCAATCAGCCCCAGCATTTT
TRBJ2-2 | TRBV9 | many | TRBD1 | CASSETGTGNTGELFF | TGTGCCAGCAGCGAGACAGGGACAGGGAACACCGGGGAGCTGTTTTTT
TRBJ2-7 | TRBV7-9 | few | TRBD2 | CASSSVRGGYNEQYF | TGTGCCAGCAGCTCCGTGCGGGGGGGTTACAATGAGCAGTACTTC
TRBJ1-4 | TRBV7-6 | few | TRBD1 | CASAGTGATNEKLFF | TGTGCCAGCGCCGGGACAGGGGCAACTAATGAAAAACTGTTTTTT
TRBJ2-7 | TRBV10-3 | NA | TRBD1 | CAISAAGTGEYEQYF | TGTGCCATCAGTGCAGCCGGGACAGGGGAATACGAGCAGTACTTC
TRBJ1-3 | TRBV12-3/TRBV12-4 | many | NA | CASSLLGGGSGNTIYF | TGTGCCAGCAGTTTACTGGGGGGAGGCTCTGGAAACACCATATATTTT
TRBJ1-4 | TRBV7-9 | many | TRBD1 | CASSLAGTEGPFEKLFF | TGTGCCAGCAGCTTAGCGGGGACAGAGGGCCCGTTTGAAAAACTGTTTTTT
TRBJ1-5 | TRBV6-5 | few | NA | CASSPYGTLNQPQHF | TGTGCCAGCAGCCCATACGGGACCCTCAATCAGCCCCAGCATTTT
TRBJ2-7 | TRBV7-6 | once | TRBD2 | CASSLGTGGEYF | TGTGCCAGCAGCCTCGGAACCGGGGGGGAGTACTTC
TRBJ2-2 | TRBV10-3 | NA | NA | CAISRGTGELFF | TGTGCCATCTCGCGGGGGACAGGGGAGCTGTTTTTT
TRBJ2-7 | TRBV15 | NA | TRBD2 | CATSRVHGGLAGEAVKQYF | TGTGCCACCAGCAGAGTTCACGGGGGACTAGCGGGAGAAGCAGTCAAGCAGTACTTC
TRBJ1-2 | TRBV7-9 | NA | TRBD1 | CASSSWTGTNYGYTF | TGTGCCAGCAGCTCTTGGACAGGGACGAACTATGGCTACACCTTC
TRBJ2-7 | TRBV19 | NA | NA | CASTPGGISYEQYF | TGTGCCAGTACCCCTGGAGGCATCTCCTACGAGCAGTACTTC
TRBJ1-2 | TRBV4-2 | many | NA | CASSQDVEGYGYTF | TGTGCCAGCAGCCAAGACGTGGAAGGCTATGGCTACACCTTC
TRBJ2-5 | TRBV15 | NA | NA | CATTGINEEGQYF | TGTGCCACCACGGGCATTAACGAGGAGGGCCAGTACTTC
TRBJ1-5 | TRBV7-2 | NA | NA | CASSQEGGGGQPQHF | TGTGCCAGCAGCCAAGAGGGGGGGGGAGGCCAGCCCCAGCATTTT
TRBJ2-2 | TRBV7-2 | NA | TRBD2 | CASSLASGSSAGELFF | TGTGCCAGCAGCTTAGCTAGCGGGAGTTCCGCCGGGGAGCTGTTTTTT